The rows below give T cell receptor beta chains drawn from one sample of a study of metastatic and nonmetastatic thyroid tumors. TCRdb reassembled clones from the PCR reads with MiXCR. The repertoire holds about 40,000 clones, about 20% seen once, with around 15% in the top ten. The sample consisted of tumor tissue. The receptors stem from a female donor with papillary thyroid cancer or a benign thyroid nodule (not recorded which). Some clones in this sample may be carry-over from other donors' samples. CDR3s include the opening cysteine and the closing phenylalanine or tryptophan. D genes are given only for firm matches. Only part of the rows carry a size: once, few, many, or a class if the clone is expanded.

14	TRBV5-1	TRBJ1-4	many	.	TGCGCCAGCAGAGAGACAGTCCAAAATGAAAAACTGTTTTTT	CASRETVQNEKLFF
15	TRBV6-2/TRBV6-3	TRBJ1-2	.	.	TGTGCCAGCAGTTACGGGTACTTCAGGGGTCGCGACTACACCTTC	CASSYGYFRGRDYTF
15	TRBV27	TRBJ2-2	medium-sized	.	TGTGCCAGCGGGGAGGCGGGGAAAGGCGCCGGGGAGCTGTTTTTT	CASGEAGKGAGELFF
14	TRBV4-3	TRBJ1-2	many	.	TGCGCCAGCAGCCAAGATGGGACCCGGCGTGGCTACACCTTC	CASSQDGTRRGYTF
16	TRBV30	TRBJ2-2	many	.	TGTGCCTATTCCCGTACAGGCCCGCTGGACACCGGGGAGCTGTTTTTT	CAYSRTGPLDTGELFF
13	TRBV6-9	TRBJ1-5	.	.	TGCGCCAGCAGCCGGGACAGCAATCAGCCCCAGCATTTT	CASSRDSNQPQHF
14	TRBV7-3	TRBJ1-2	many	.	TGTGCCAGCAGCCCTTACGGAGGGGACTATGGCTACACCTTC	CASSPYGGDYGYTF
16	TRBV19	TRBJ2-1	many	.	TGTGCCAGTAGAAACGGGGGCAGGAGCTCCTACAATGAGCAGTTCTTC	CASRNGGRSSYNEQFF
17	TRBV6-6	TRBJ2-3	many	TRBD1	TGTGCCAGCAGTTATACCGGGACAGGGCTTAGCACAGATATGCAGTATTTT	CASSYTGTGLSTDMQYF
13	TRBV20-1	TRBJ2-5	many	.	TGCAGTGCTAGATTATCTAGCGCAGAGACCCAGTACTTC	CSARLSSAETQYF
14	TRBV5-4	TRBJ1-2	many	.	TGTGCCAGCAGCCGACCGGACGGTAACTATGGCTACACCTTC	CASSRPDGNYGYTF
15	TRBV20-1	TRBJ2-1	many	TRBD2	TGCAGTGCTAGAGTAGCGACTAGCGATAACAATGAGCAGTTCTTC	CSARVATSDNNEQFF
13	TRBV29-1	TRBJ1-2	many	.	TGCAGCGTTGTTTTGCGGACTAACTATGGCTACACCTTC	CSVVLRTNYGYTF
14	TRBV6-5	TRBJ2-7	.	.	TGTGCCAGCAGTTCATGGACAGAGACCTACGATCAGTACTTC	CASSSWTETYDQYF
17	TRBV11-2	TRBJ2-1	.	TRBD2	TGTGCCAGCAGCTTAGGTGGACTAGCGGGTGGCTACAATGAGCAGTTCTTC	CASSLGGLAGGYNEQFF
16	TRBV5-1	TRBJ2-7	many	.	TGCGCCAGCAGGCCGGACACTTTTAGGAGCTCCTACGAGCAGTACTTC	CASRPDTFRSSYEQYF
13	TRBV3-1	TRBJ2-7	.	.	TGTGCCAGCATCCAGCAAACACGGCCCGAGCAGTACTTC	CASIQQTRPEQYF
17	TRBV27	TRBJ2-7	few	TRBD1	TGTGCCAGCAGTTTTACTGTACCCGGGACAGTGTTCTACGAGCAGTACTTC	CASSFTVPGTVFYEQYF
15	TRBV20-1	TRBJ2-1	.	TRBD2	TGCAGTGCTCGCTCGCCCGGGACTAGCGGGAGCCGGCAGTTCTTC	CSARSPGTSGSRQFF
15	TRBV5-1	TRBJ1-3	many	.	TGCGCCAGCAGCCCCTATGAAGGCACTGGAAACACCATATATTTT	CASSPYEGTGNTIYF
15	TRBV6-5	TRBJ1-1	few	.	TGTGCCAGCAGTTACGGGCGGGGGTACAACACTGAAGCTTTCTTT	CASSYGRGYNTEAFF
15	TRBV14	TRBJ2-5	.	.	TGTGCCAGCAGCCAAGATTACGGGTGGCAAGAGACCCAGTACTTC	CASSQDYGWQETQYF
15	TRBV18	TRBJ2-7	.	.	TGTGCCAGCTCACCACCGGACACCGCTAGGAACGAGCAGTACTTC	CASSPPDTARNEQYF